Each of the 7 T cell receptor beta chains below was sequenced from the same sample in a study of blood T cell repertoires in COVID-19 (dated by TCRdb to the early 2020s). The library was generated by the immunoSEQ multiplex PCR assay. TCRdb took over this immuneACCESS table, retaining in-frame rearrangements with V and J assigned. Such tables are incomplete; in checked studies, under half of the missing clones stem from an unresolved V gene, and the remainder is unexplained. The sample yields about 150,000 clones; under 85% were counted once. Of the sample, 3.7% is held by the ten largest clones. Sequenced sample: peripheral blood. The receptors here all came from a woman of 80 years or more with acute or convalescent COVID-19.

The V and J genes are TRBV7-8 and TRBJ1-2, with no clear D. This CDR3 spans 16 amino acids. Deletions cut 1 base from V and 7 bases from J, with 19 bases between. Germline V gene sequence: CDR1 SGHVS, CDR2 FQNEAQ. CDR3 sequence: CASSLDGNSNRRGYTF. The CDR3 DNA follows: TGTGCCAGCAGCTTAGATGGCAACAGCAACCGTCGTGGCTACACCTTC.

This chain joins TRBV18 and TRBJ1-1, with D possibly matching TRBD1 (6 bases). The V gene's germline CDR1 is KGHSH and CDR2 LQKENI. This CDR3 spans 15 amino acids. Trimming took off 2 bases at V and 5 bases at J, with 15 bases between the two ends. CDR3 nucleotides: TGTGCCAGCTCACCAGGTTTTGCACAGGGAACTGAAGCTTTCTTT. Its protein product is CASSPGFAQGTEAFF.

This chain joins TRBV2 and TRBJ2-3; D call uncertain. This CDR3 has 12 amino acids. Trimming stripped 6 bases from V and 5 bases from J, with 9 bases between. From germline, CDR1 is SNHLY and CDR2 FYNNEI. CDR3 residues: CASSPAIDTQYF. Written as DNA, the CDR3 is TGTGCCAGCAGCCCCGCTATAGATACGCAGTATTTT.

The table lists this clone with many counts. This rearrangement joins TRBV9 to TRBJ2-7; a possible D gene is TRBD2 (5 bases). The CDR3 covers 13 residues. V was clipped by 0 bases and J by 5 bases, with 9 bases between them. In germline, CDR1 is SGDLS, CDR2 YYNGEE. The CDR3 coding sequence is TGTGCCAGCAGCGTAGTTGGAGGCGACGAGCAGTACTTC. Translating it yields CASSVVGGDEQYF.

This clone was detected only a few times. The rearrangement uses TRBV2 and TRBJ2-7; D is perhaps TRBD2 (6 bases). Germline lookup yields CDR1 SNHLY and CDR2 FYNNEI. V was pared by 3 bases and J by 6 bases, with 12 bases between. The CDR3 totals 13 residues. The chain's CDR3 is CASSEQEGGEQYF. The CDR3 coding sequence is TGTGCCAGCAGTGAGCAGGAGGGCGGCGAGCAGTACTTC.

The chain uses TRBV19 and TRBJ1-4; a possible D gene is TRBD1 (6 bases). Deletions cut 9 bases from V and 7 bases from J, with 15 bases between. Looked up from germline, CDR1 is LNHDA and CDR2 is SQIVND (reference sequence). The CDR3 loop spans 13 amino acids. In nucleotides, the CDR3 is TGTGCCAGGGGGTGGGGGCTTGGTGAAAAACTGTTTTTT. Protein sequence: CARGWGLGEKLFF.

In its sample, this clone was seen a few times. This sequence joins TRBV27 and TRBJ2-2, with 7 bases identical to TRBD2. From germline, CDR1 is MNHEY and CDR2 SMNVEV (reference sequence). V trimming: 5 bases; J trimming: 1 base; junction bases outside the gene matches: 4. This CDR3 is built from 15 residues. The CDR3 nucleotides read TGTGCCAGCAGTGCTAGCGGAAGGAACACCGGGGAGCTGTTTTTT. Its translation is CASSASGRNTGELFF.